This is a list of T cell receptor beta chains from one sample in a study of graft-versus-host responses after intestinal transplantation. Sequencing used immunoSEQ multiplex PCR; TCRdb keeps in-frame clones, though not all of them. Here the sample spans tens of thousands of clones, 90% to 95% being singletons. Sequencing used PBMCs, obtained roughly 860 days after a first intestinal transplant, on the day of a second. The receptors shown here come from a human patient who received an intestinal transplant, so some T cells may come from the graft donor. Each CDR3 is given with its conserved first and last residue. A D gene is named only where the DNA matches it firmly. Clone size appears in some rows only: once, few, many, or a class for an expanded clone.

cdr3_length: 14; clone_size: once; v_call: TRBV6-5; j_call: TRBJ2-5; d_call: .; cdr3_aa: CASSYSRGVWEQYF; cdr3_nt: TGCGCCAGCAGTTACTCGAGGGGTGTTTGGGAGCAGTACTTC
cdr3_length: 14; clone_size: .; v_call: TRBV2; j_call: TRBJ1-2; d_call: .; cdr3_aa: CASSGLVRGSGYTF; cdr3_nt: TGTGCCAGCAGTGGCCTGGTTAGGGGGTCTGGCTACACCTTC
cdr3_length: 13; clone_size: .; v_call: TRBV6-6; j_call: TRBJ1-5; d_call: .; cdr3_aa: CASSYEGNQPQHF; cdr3_nt: TGTGCCAGCAGTTATGAGGGAAATCAGCCCCAGCATTTT
cdr3_length: 13; clone_size: once; v_call: TRBV2; j_call: TRBJ1-2; d_call: .; cdr3_aa: CASRGGMGYGYTF; cdr3_nt: TGTGCCAGCAGAGGGGGAATGGGATATGGCTACACCTTC
cdr3_length: 15; clone_size: .; v_call: TRBV6-5; j_call: TRBJ1-1; d_call: .; cdr3_aa: CASRPLPTPNTEAFF; cdr3_nt: TGTGCCAGCAGACCCCTCCCCACGCCTAACACTGAAGCTTTCTTT
cdr3_length: 14; clone_size: .; v_call: TRBV13; j_call: TRBJ2-5; d_call: TRBD1; cdr3_aa: CASSPRTGQETQYF; cdr3_nt: TGTGCCAGCAGCCCCCGGACAGGGCAAGAGACCCAGTACTTC
cdr3_length: 14; clone_size: .; v_call: TRBV19; j_call: TRBJ1-1; d_call: .; cdr3_aa: CASSIRTADTEAFF; cdr3_nt: TGTGCCAGTAGTATTCGGACAGCCGACACTGAAGCTTTCTTT
cdr3_length: 15; clone_size: once; v_call: TRBV19; j_call: TRBJ2-7; d_call: .; cdr3_aa: CASSISTGSPYEQYF; cdr3_nt: TGTGCCAGTAGTATATCCACAGGGTCCCCCTACGAGCAGTACTTC
cdr3_length: 16; clone_size: .; v_call: TRBV11-3; j_call: TRBJ1-5; d_call: TRBD1; cdr3_aa: CASSARQGACNQPQHF; cdr3_nt: TGTGCCAGCAGTGCAAGACAGGGGGCGTGCAATCAGCCCCAGCATTTT
cdr3_length: 15; clone_size: .; v_call: TRBV7-2; j_call: TRBJ2-6; d_call: .; cdr3_aa: CASSSGGAGANVLTF; cdr3_nt: TGTGCCAGCAGCTCAGGGGGGGCTGGGGCCAACGTCCTGACTTTC
cdr3_length: 14; clone_size: .; v_call: TRBV6-1; j_call: TRBJ2-5; d_call: .; cdr3_aa: CASSEGRARETQYF; cdr3_nt: TGTGCCAGCAGTGAAGGAAGGGCGAGGGAGACCCAGTACTTC
cdr3_length: 17; clone_size: .; v_call: TRBV19; j_call: TRBJ2-1; d_call: .; cdr3_aa: CASSIDLRLGAYNEQFF; cdr3_nt: TGTGCCAGTAGTATAGATCTGAGGTTGGGTGCGTACAATGAGCAGTTCTTC
cdr3_length: 13; clone_size: .; v_call: TRBV6-5; j_call: TRBJ2-5; d_call: TRBD2; cdr3_aa: CASKRRGQETQYF; cdr3_nt: TGTGCCAGCAAAAGGCGGGGGCAAGAGACCCAGTACTTC
cdr3_length: 13; clone_size: .; v_call: TRBV19; j_call: TRBJ2-2; d_call: .; cdr3_aa: CASSIRGKQELFF; cdr3_nt: TGTGCCAGTAGTATACGCGGGAAACAAGAGCTGTTTTTT
cdr3_length: 15; clone_size: .; v_call: TRBV27; j_call: TRBJ2-7; d_call: .; cdr3_aa: CASSLQGKGNYEQYF; cdr3_nt: TGTGCCAGCAGTTTGCAGGGAAAAGGTAACTACGAGCAGTACTTC
cdr3_length: 16; clone_size: once; v_call: TRBV28; j_call: TRBJ2-7; d_call: .; cdr3_aa: CASSPWVLGQRHEQYF; cdr3_nt: TGTGCCAGCAGCCCGTGGGTCCTTGGACAGCGTCACGAGCAGTACTTC
cdr3_length: 13; clone_size: .; v_call: TRBV6-4; j_call: TRBJ2-1; d_call: .; cdr3_aa: CASSEKGHNEQFF; cdr3_nt: TGTGCCAGCAGTGAAAAAGGCCACAATGAGCAGTTCTTC
cdr3_length: 14; clone_size: .; v_call: TRBV9; j_call: TRBJ1-6; d_call: .; cdr3_aa: CASSVRGINSPLHF; cdr3_nt: TGTGCCAGCAGCGTCCGGGGCATAAATTCACCCCTCCACTTT
cdr3_length: 14; clone_size: .; v_call: TRBV19; j_call: TRBJ1-1; d_call: .; cdr3_aa: CASSISRGNTEAFF; cdr3_nt: TGTGCCAGTAGTATCTCCCGAGGGAACACTGAAGCTTTCTTT
cdr3_length: 13; clone_size: .; v_call: TRBV30; j_call: TRBJ1-1; d_call: .; cdr3_aa: CAWSVSPIQRAFF; cdr3_nt: TGTGCCTGGAGTGTATCTCCGATCCAGCGAGCTTTCTTT
cdr3_length: 16; clone_size: .; v_call: TRBV5-1; j_call: TRBJ2-1; d_call: TRBD2; cdr3_aa: CASSWTSGVPYNEQFF; cdr3_nt: TGCGCCAGCAGCTGGACTAGCGGGGTGCCGTACAATGAGCAGTTCTTC
cdr3_length: 16; clone_size: .; v_call: TRBV4-3; j_call: TRBJ2-1; d_call: TRBD1; cdr3_aa: CASSPVGQALYNEQFF; cdr3_nt: TGCGCCAGCAGCCCAGTGGGACAGGCCCTCTACAATGAGCAGTTCTTC
cdr3_length: 15; clone_size: .; v_call: TRBV6-5; j_call: TRBJ2-3; d_call: .; cdr3_aa: CASSHTGTSTDTQYF; cdr3_nt: TGTGCCAGCAGTCATACAGGGACTAGCACAGATACGCAGTATTTT
cdr3_length: 14; clone_size: .; v_call: TRBV5-1; j_call: TRBJ2-1; d_call: TRBD1; cdr3_aa: CASSKGQERNEQFF; cdr3_nt: TGCGCCAGCAGCAAAGGACAGGAACGCAATGAGCAGTTCTTC
cdr3_length: 15; clone_size: .; v_call: TRBV4-1; j_call: TRBJ2-5; d_call: .; cdr3_aa: CASSQDPPGGETQYF; cdr3_nt: TGCGCCAGCAGCCAAGACCCCCCCGGCGGGGAGACCCAGTACTTC
cdr3_length: 16; clone_size: .; v_call: TRBV9; j_call: TRBJ2-2; d_call: TRBD2; cdr3_aa: CASSPWTSPNTGELFF; cdr3_nt: TGTGCCAGCAGCCCGTGGACTAGCCCAAACACCGGGGAGCTGTTTTTT
cdr3_length: 13; clone_size: .; v_call: TRBV7-2; j_call: TRBJ2-7; d_call: .; cdr3_aa: CASSLESGDEQYF; cdr3_nt: TGTGCCAGCAGCTTAGAGAGTGGCGACGAGCAGTACTTC
cdr3_length: 17; clone_size: .; v_call: TRBV5-8; j_call: TRBJ2-3; d_call: TRBD2; cdr3_aa: CASSLGTSGRVTDTQYF; cdr3_nt: TGTGCCAGCAGCCTTGGGACTAGCGGGAGAGTGACAGATACGCAGTATTTT
cdr3_length: 16; clone_size: .; v_call: TRBV4-1; j_call: TRBJ2-1; d_call: TRBD2; cdr3_aa: CASSQIRLAGENEQFF; cdr3_nt: TGCGCCAGCAGCCAAATACGACTAGCGGGAGAGAATGAGCAGTTCTTC